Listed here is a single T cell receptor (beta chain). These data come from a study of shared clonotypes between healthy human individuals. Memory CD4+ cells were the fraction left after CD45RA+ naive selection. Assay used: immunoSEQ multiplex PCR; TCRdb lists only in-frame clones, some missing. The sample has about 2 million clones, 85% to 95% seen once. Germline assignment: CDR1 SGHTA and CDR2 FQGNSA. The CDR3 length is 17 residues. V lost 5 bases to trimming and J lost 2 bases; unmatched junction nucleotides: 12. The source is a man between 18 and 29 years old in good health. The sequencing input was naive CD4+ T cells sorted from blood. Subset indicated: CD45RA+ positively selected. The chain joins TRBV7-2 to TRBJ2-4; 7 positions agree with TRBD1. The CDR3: CASSPSRQGLSKNIQYF. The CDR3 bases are TGTGCCAGCAGCCCCAGCCGACAGGGTTTATCCAAAAACATTCAGTACTTC.